The text below deals with one T cell receptor (beta chain). As yet, its antigen is unknown. This sample stems from a study of shared clonotypes between healthy human individuals. Findings and limits, study-wide: It was observed that 5% to 6.5% of naive CD4 clonotypes were shared across a handful of donors.

The method was immunoSEQ multiplex PCR; TCRdb's version includes in-frame clones alone and lacks a portion of them. The sample has around 1.9 million clones; 85% to 95% are singletons. Naive CD8 cells, CD45RO-negative and positively selected for CCR7, excluded terminally differentiated effector memory CD45RA+ cells. Germline trimming cut 6 bases from V and 7 bases from J; bases unmatched to any gene: 8. The CDR3 has 15 residues. The germline gives CDR1 LNHDA, CDR2 SQIVND (reference sequence). Sequencing was done on a sample of naive CD8+ T cells from PBMCs. This TCR derives from a man aged 18-30 years in good health. Some clones in this sample may be carry-over from other donors' samples. The rearrangement joins TRBV19 to TRBJ2-1, with 11 bases matching TRBD1. The chain's CDR3 is CASSLVRDRGNEQFF. The CDR3 coding sequence is TGTGCCAGTAGCCTCGTCCGGGACAGGGGGAATGAGCAGTTCTTC.